Shown below are 3 T cell receptor beta chains from a single sample sequenced in a study of T cell responses to AZD1222 COVID-19 vaccine. Assay: immunoSEQ multiplex PCR; the TCRdb copy retains only in-frame clones and omits some. The sample carries 90,000 to 140,000 clones, about 88% recorded once. This sample comprised peripheral blood, obtained on day 0 of AZD1222 vaccination. The receptor source for this set is an adult in good health.

The chain combines TRBV10-3 with TRBJ2-3; TRBD1 is a possible D gene (6 bases). CDR3 length: 12 amino acids. The germline CDR1 and CDR2 sequences are ENHRY and SYGVKD. The ends were cut back, 7 bases at V and 2 bases at J, with 7 bases in the middle. The CDR3 nucleotides read TGTGCCATCAAGGGGGACACAGATACGCAGTATTTT. Translated, it gives CAIKGDTDTQYF.

The chain joins TRBV6-5 to TRBJ2-2; tentatively, D is TRBD1 (5 bases). CDR3 length: 13 amino acids. Looked up from germline, CDR1 is MNHEY and CDR2 is SVGAGI. Trimming stripped 5 bases from V and 7 bases from J, with 11 bases between. The CDR3 sequence: CASSPQGIGELFF. The CDR3 DNA sequence: TGTGCCAGCAGTCCCCAGGGTATCGGGGAGCTGTTTTTT.

The chain is built from TRBV18 and TRBJ2-7; D not certain. Germline CDR1 is KGHSH and CDR2 is LQKENI. V shed 1 base and J shed 5 bases, with 9 bases lying between them. The CDR3 runs 13 residues. The CDR3 bases are TGTGCCAGCTCACCACTAGGGTTCAACGAGCAGTACTTC. Encoded protein: CASSPLGFNEQYF. Supplemented by reference TRBV18 and TRBJ2-7, the full variable domain reads NAGVMQNPRHLVRRRGQEARLRCSPMKGHSHVYWYRQLPEEGLKFMVYLQKENIIDESGMPKERFSAEFPKEGPSILRIQQVVRGDSAAYFCASSPLGFNEQYFGPGTRLTVT.